A single sample is the source of the 29 T cell receptor beta chains below, sequenced in a study of cytomegalovirus exposure and HLA in healthy donors. The PCR had 60 Vbeta and 13 Jbeta primers. Clones were read by immunoSEQ multiplex PCR, and TCRdb kept only the in-frame ones, dropping some. The repertoire includes some 100,000 clones, over 70% of them detected once, and 1% to 1.5% sits in the top ten. The specimen was PBMCs. All receptors come from a girl aged 2 to 10 in good health and CMV-seropositive.

Of note for this clone: An end of the junction does not agree with germline; a read error may underlie this. The rearrangement joins TRBV20-1 to TRBJ2-3; 7 bases line up with TRBD2. The CDR3 contains 10 residues. Germline CDR1 DFQATT, CDR2 SNEGSKA (reference sequence). This CDR3 is CSAGGDARLF. The CDR3 DNA sequence: TGCAGTGCTGGGGGGGACGCTAGGCTTTTT.

For the CDR3, the DNA is TGTGCCATCAGCCCAGGGACAGCCCGAGGGAACACTGAAGCTTTCTTT. This gives the protein CAISPGTARGNTEAFF. V and J are TRBV10-3 and TRBJ1-1, with TRBD1 matching over 7 bases. Trimming removed 6 bases from V and 1 base from J; junction bases left unmatched: 11. The CDR3 totals 16 residues. The germline V gene encodes CDR1 ENHRY and CDR2 SYGVKD.

This clone has just one count. V gene TRBV4-1 combines with J gene TRBJ2-7; 10 positions match TRBD2. The trim removed 1 base at V and 7 bases at J, leaving 7 bases unmatched. Germline CDR1 and CDR2: MGHRA and YSYEKL. The CDR3 consists of 15 residues. The CDR3 loop reads CASSQVASGRGEQYF. In DNA, the CDR3 is TGCGCCAGCAGCCAAGTAGCTAGCGGGAGAGGTGAGCAGTACTTC.

The V gene is TRBV6-5, the J gene TRBJ1-4; the match to TRBD1 covers 9 bases. The V and J ends lost 5 bases and 5 bases, in that order; junction bases with no gene match: 3. Germline CDR1 MNHEY, CDR2 SVGAGI. This CDR3 has 14 amino acids. Here the CDR3 DNA reads TGTGCCAGCAGTACGGGACAGGGAAATGAAAAACTGTTTTTT. Protein: CASSTGQGNEKLFF.

This clone was recorded a few times. This sequence joins TRBV6-1 and TRBJ2-5, with TRBD2 matching over 14 bases. V was clipped by 4 bases and J by 5 bases; unmatched bases: 6. The CDR3 sequence is 16 residues long. The germline gives CDR1 MNHNS, CDR2 SASEGT. For the CDR3, the DNA is TGTGCCAGCAGTGGGGGACTAGCGGGAGCGTTGGAGACCCAGTACTTC. It specifies CASSGGLAGALETQYF.

The chain uses TRBV2 and TRBJ2-7; possible D gene TRBD1, 6 bases. This CDR3 has 12 amino acids. With 7 bases removed from V and 0 bases from J, the gap between germline ends came to 7 bases. The V gene's germline CDR1 is SNHLY and CDR2 FYNNEI. The CDR3 protein is CASNRDSYEQYF. In DNA form, the CDR3 reads TGTGCCAGCAACAGGGACTCCTACGAGCAGTACTTC.

This chain joins TRBV7-9 and TRBJ1-4, with a tentative D call TRBD1 (6 bases). V lost 5 bases and J lost 5, with 12 bases in between. Germline CDR1 is SEHNR and CDR2 is FQNEAQ (reference sequence). The CDR3 spans 14 residues. In DNA form, the CDR3 reads TGTGCCAGCAGCAGGACAGCTACAAATGAAAAACTGTTTTTT. It yields the protein CASSRTATNEKLFF.

For the CDR3, the DNA is TGTGCCAGCAGCCAGGACAGGGGATATCCAGATACGCAGTATTTT. Its translation is CASSQDRGYPDTQYF. This rearrangement joins TRBV6-5 to TRBJ2-3, with TRBD1 matching over 9 bases. The length of the CDR3 is 15 residues. V trimming: 6 bases; J trimming: 4 bases; junction bases outside the gene matches: 8. The germline V gene has CDR1 MNHEY and CDR2 SVGAGI.

The rearrangement uses TRBV29-1 and TRBJ2-7; TRBD1 matches at 10 bases. Unmatched junction bases numbered 3, after V lost 6 bases and J lost 4 bases. Germline V gene data show CDR1 as SQVTM and CDR2 as ANQGSEA. The CDR3 totals 12 residues. CDR3: CSVAGQGYEQYF. Written as DNA, the CDR3 is TGCAGCGTCGCGGGACAGGGGTACGAGCAGTACTTC.

This sequence joins TRBV5-6 and TRBJ2-7; 11 bases match TRBD2. This CDR3 contains 17 residues. V gave up 2 bases and J gave up 5 bases; unmatched junction bases: 12. The germline gives CDR1 SGHDT, CDR2 YYEEEE. The CDR3 sequence: CASSFRAVAGGPHEQYF. The CDR3 DNA sequence: TGTGCCAGCAGCTTTAGAGCTGTAGCGGGAGGGCCCCACGAGCAGTACTTC.

This chain joins TRBV2 and TRBJ2-7, with TRBD2 identical over 8 bases. In germline, CDR1 is SNHLY, CDR2 FYNNEI. There are 16 residues in the CDR3. V dropped 5 bases and J dropped 4; count of bases not matched to a gene: 13. This CDR3 reads CASSPGLAGDQYEQYF. The CDR3, as DNA: TGTGCCAGCAGTCCTGGACTAGCCGGAGATCAGTACGAGCAGTACTTC.

This chain connects TRBV5-6 to TRBJ2-1; 14 nucleotides agree with TRBD2. Germline V gene sequence: CDR1 SGHDT, CDR2 YYEEEE. The CDR3 runs to 16 residues. V gave up 3 bases and J gave up 8 bases; unmatched junction bases: 7. CDR3 residues: CASSWGLAGVGDEQFF. The CDR3 DNA follows: TGTGCCAGCAGCTGGGGACTAGCGGGAGTAGGGGATGAGCAGTTCTTC.

This chain connects TRBV28 to TRBJ2-5, with a weak D call TRBD2 (6 bases). This CDR3 is built from 16 residues. V was shortened by 3 bases and J by 5 bases, with 19 bases between the two germline ends. The germline V gene has CDR1 MDHEN and CDR2 SYDVKM. CDR3 DNA sequence: TGTGCCAGCAGTTTCGGCAGTAGCGGTTCCGGGGAGACCCAGTACTTC. The encoded protein is CASSFGSSGSGETQYF.

The chain couples TRBV6-5 to TRBJ1-1; no definite D call. V lost 2 bases and J lost 3, with 10 bases in between. Per germline, CDR1 MNHEY and CDR2 SVGAGI. This CDR3 comprises 14 residues. CDR3 sequence: CASSYGPQDTEAFF. The CDR3 DNA sequence: TGTGCCAGCAGTTACGGGCCCCAGGACACTGAAGCTTTCTTT.

The chain carries TRBV6-5 and TRBJ1-3; the D is unclear. Trimming removed 6 bases from V and 0 bases from J, with 9 bases in between. The CDR3 has 14 residues. Per the germline V gene, CDR1 is MNHEY and CDR2 is SVGAGI. This CDR3 is CASRDGSSGNTIYF. In DNA form, the CDR3 reads TGTGCCAGCAGAGACGGGAGCTCTGGAAACACCATATATTTT.

This chain joins TRBV13 and TRBJ2-1; D might be TRBD1 (5 bases). CDR3 length equals 15 residues. Germline loops: CDR1 PRHDT, CDR2 FYEKMQ (reference sequence). V was trimmed by 0 bases and J by 6 bases, leaving 12 bases between them. CDR3 nucleotide sequence: TGTGCCAGCAGCTTAGGGCCAGGGTTCGGCAATGAGCAGTTCTTC. Translating it yields CASSLGPGFGNEQFF.

This rearrangement joins TRBV29-1 to TRBJ2-7, with 13 bases lining up with TRBD2. Germline V CDR1 and CDR2: SQVTM, ANQGSEA. The V and J ends lost 6 bases and 2 bases, in that order; junction bases with no gene match: 10. This CDR3 is 16 amino acids long. This chain's CDR3 is CSVAGTSGIVPYEQYF. CDR3 DNA sequence: TGCAGCGTCGCTGGGACTAGCGGGATCGTACCCTACGAGCAGTACTTC.

This clone appeared once. The chain uses TRBV25-1 and TRBJ2-1; 7 nucleotides agree with TRBD2. CDR1 is MGHDK and CDR2 is SYGVNS in the germline V gene. The CDR3 covers 17 residues. With 3 bases clipped from V and 3 bases from J, the junction kept 11 bases outside the gene matches. The CDR3 spells CASSDPLKRENYNEQFF. As DNA, the CDR3 is TGTGCCAGCAGTGATCCCCTAAAGCGGGAAAACTACAATGAGCAGTTCTTC.

This sequence joins TRBV28 and TRBJ2-1, with 11 bases aligning to TRBD2. Unmatched junction bases numbered 24, after V lost 6 bases and J lost 14 bases. The CDR3 runs 18 residues. Germline values: CDR1 MDHEN, CDR2 SYDVKM. The CDR3 here is CASRPTRGTSGSLDEEFF. The CDR3 region has the DNA TGTGCCAGCAGGCCAACTCGCGGGACTAGCGGCTCCCTTGACGAGGAGTTCTTC.

The chain joins TRBV30 to TRBJ2-3, with 7 positions matching TRBD2. V dropped 1 base and J dropped 9; count of bases not matched to a gene: 13. The CDR3 is 15 amino acids. In germline, CDR1 is GTSNPN, CDR2 SVGIG (reference sequence). The DNA of the CDR3 is TGTGCCTGGAGTGCCGAGCGGGGCCCCGGGAGAACGCAGTATTTT. Translating gives CAWSAERGPGRTQYF.

The chain is built from TRBV30 and TRBJ2-5, with D unresolved. Trimming left V 0 bases short and J 6 bases short, with 11 bases between. Germline values: CDR1 GTSNPN, CDR2 SVGIG (reference sequence). CDR3 length equals 13 residues. CDR3 coding DNA: TGTGCCTGGAGTGTACTGGTGATAAAGACCCAGTACTTC. Translated: CAWSVLVIKTQYF. Full variable domain (rest looked up from reference TRBV30 and TRBJ2-5): SQTIHQWPATLVQPVGSPLSLECTVEGTSNPNLYWYRQAAGRGLQLLFYSVGIGQISSEVPQNLSASRPQDRQFILSSKKLLLSDSGFYLCAWSVLVIKTQYFGPGTRLLVL.

The CDR3: CASSPLDRPNTEAFF. The CDR3 region has the DNA TGTGCCAGCAGCCCCCTAGACAGACCCAACACTGAAGCTTTCTTT. The chain carries TRBV9 and TRBJ1-1; maybe TRBD1 (5 bases). The V end was cut by 4 bases, the J end by 2 bases, with 15 bases between. Germline V gene data show CDR1 as SGDLS and CDR2 as YYNGEE. This CDR3 is 15 amino acids long. The entire variable domain, with the rest obtained from reference TRBV9 and TRBJ1-1, is as follows: DSGVTQTPKHLITATGQRVTLRCSPRSGDLSVYWYQQSLDQGLQFLIQYYNGEERAKGNILERFSAQQFPDLHSELNLSSLELGDSALYFCASSPLDRPNTEAFFGQGTRLTVV.

V usage is TRBV30 and J usage is TRBJ2-3; D is unclear. This CDR3 is built from 14 residues. CDR1 and CDR2 (germline): GTSNPN, SVGIG (reference sequence). V lost 5 bases and J lost 0, with 12 bases in between. Written as DNA, the CDR3 is TGTGCCTGGGAACCGAGTCCTAGCACAGATACGCAGTATTTT. It codes for CAWEPSPSTDTQYF.

The chain uses TRBV12-5 and TRBJ1-1; no definite D call. V lost 8 bases and J 1 base, leaving 11 bases between the germline ends. Germline CDR1 LGHNT, CDR2 FRNRAP. The CDR3 runs to 13 residues. The CDR3 loop is CASSDGTNTEAFF. CDR3 in DNA: TGTGCTAGTAGCGACGGTACGAACACTGAAGCTTTCTTT. Variable domain in full (rest from reference TRBV12-5 and TRBJ1-1): DARVTQTPRHKVTEMGQEVTMRCQPILGHNTVFWYRQTMMQGLELLAYFRNRAPLDDSGMPKDRFSAEMPDATLATLKIQPSEPRDSAVYFCASSDGTNTEAFFGQGTRLTVV.

The CDR3 region has the DNA TGTGCCAGCACCAAACACAAGAACACGGGCACCGGGGAGCTGTTTTTT. This translates into CASTKHKNTGTGELFF. The chain joins TRBV2 to TRBJ2-2; D call uncertain. Germline-derived CDR1 and CDR2 are SNHLY and FYNNEI. The CDR3 length is 16 residues. V lost 7 bases and J lost 4, with 19 bases in between.

The CDR3 bases are TGTGCCAGTAGTGCTTCCAAGGGGGCGCCGGATGAAAAACTGTTTTTT. This translates into CASSASKGAPDEKLFF. J is TRBJ1-4 and V is TRBV19, with 7 bases lining up with TRBD1. J lost 6 bases, V lost 5 bases, and 12 bases had no gene match. This CDR3 is built from 16 residues. Germline V gene lookup returns CDR1 LNHDA and CDR2 SQIVND (reference sequence).

J is TRBJ2-1 and V is TRBV19, with a tentative D call TRBD2 (5 bases). The CDR3 extends over 14 amino acids. The ends were cut back, 7 bases at V and 4 bases at J, with 14 bases in the middle. Germline V gives CDR1 LNHDA, CDR2 SQIVND (reference sequence). The CDR3 nucleotides read TGTGCCAGTATTGGGAGTAGCAATTACAATGAGCAGTTCTTC. It translates to CASIGSSNYNEQFF.

The rearrangement links TRBV7-2 to TRBJ2-7, with D perhaps TRBD2 (6 bases). The germline gives CDR1 SGHTA, CDR2 FQGNSA. V dropped 3 bases and J dropped 3 bases, with 15 bases sitting between them. The CDR3 spans 15 residues. CDR3 sequence reads: CASSFDGLPSYEQYF. CDR3 DNA: TGTGCCAGCAGCTTTGACGGACTACCAAGCTACGAGCAGTACTTC.

The V and J genes are TRBV19 and TRBJ2-4; 9 bases are shared with TRBD1. Losses at the gene ends were 8 bases for V and 3 bases for J; bases not matched to a gene: 5. Germline-derived CDR1 and CDR2 are LNHDA and SQIVND (reference sequence). The CDR3 has 14 residues. The CDR3 DNA reads TGTGCCAGTTCACAGGGGGCCGACAAAAACATTCAGTACTTC. This codes for CASSQGADKNIQYF. Full variable domain (rest looked up from reference TRBV19 and TRBJ2-4): DGGITQSPKYLFRKEGQNVTLSCEQNLNHDAMYWYRQDPGQGLRLIYYSQIVNDFQKGDIAEGYSVSREKKESFPLTVTSAQKNPTAFYLCASSQGADKNIQYFGAGTRLSVL.